This T cell receptor beta chain was documented in a study of blood T cell repertoires in COVID-19. Background on the study: Acute-phase and convalescent COVID-19 samples originated in the United States, Italy and Spain. T cells, B-cell-depleted T cells, or PBMCs provided the cDNA or gDNA that served as material.

The V gene end was trimmed by 1 base and the J gene end by 4 bases; junction bases not matched to a gene: 6. The CDR3 extends over 15 amino acids. Germline CDR1 SGHVS, CDR2 FQNEAQ. Per the original data handling: Estimates of nucleated cell counts were drawn from the amplification of reference gene primers. Sequencing used immunoSEQ multiplex PCR; TCRdb keeps in-frame clones, though not all of them. For V, J and clone size, that table is used; D and trimming come from the DNA. The sample lists around 65,000 clones, approximately 86% occurring once. The gene calls are TRBV7-8 and TRBJ1-1; 7 bases match TRBD1. The source is a human donor in a cohort sampled during active COVID-19. Sequencing used peripheral blood. The CDR3 protein is CASSLVRGPTTEAFF. Here the CDR3 DNA reads TGTGCCAGCAGCTTAGTGAGGGGGCCGACCACTGAAGCTTTCTTT.